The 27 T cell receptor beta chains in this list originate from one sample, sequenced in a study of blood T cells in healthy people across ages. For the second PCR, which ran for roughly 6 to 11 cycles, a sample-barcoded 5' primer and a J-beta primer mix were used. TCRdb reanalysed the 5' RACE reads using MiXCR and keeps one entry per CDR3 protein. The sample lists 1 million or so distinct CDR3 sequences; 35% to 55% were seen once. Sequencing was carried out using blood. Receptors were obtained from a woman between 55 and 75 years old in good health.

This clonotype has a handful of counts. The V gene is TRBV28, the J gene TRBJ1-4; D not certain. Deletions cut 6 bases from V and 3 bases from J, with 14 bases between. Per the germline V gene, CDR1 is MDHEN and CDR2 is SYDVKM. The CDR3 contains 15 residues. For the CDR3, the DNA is TGTGCCAGCAGCCCTATTATACTATCTAATGAAAAACTGTTTTTT. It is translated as CASSPIILSNEKLFF.

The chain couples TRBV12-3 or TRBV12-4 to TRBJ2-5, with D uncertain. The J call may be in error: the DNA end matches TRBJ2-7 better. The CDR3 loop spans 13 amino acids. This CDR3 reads CASSAGKVGEQYF. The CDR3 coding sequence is TGTGCCAGCAGCGCCGGAAAGGTAGGCGAGCAGTACTTC.

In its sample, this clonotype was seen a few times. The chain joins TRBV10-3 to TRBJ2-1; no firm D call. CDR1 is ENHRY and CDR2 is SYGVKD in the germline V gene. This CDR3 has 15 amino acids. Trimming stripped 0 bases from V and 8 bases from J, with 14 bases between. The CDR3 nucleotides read TGTGCCATCAGTGAGTCGGAATCGGGTGCCGATGAGCAGTTCTTC. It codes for CAISESESGADEQFF.

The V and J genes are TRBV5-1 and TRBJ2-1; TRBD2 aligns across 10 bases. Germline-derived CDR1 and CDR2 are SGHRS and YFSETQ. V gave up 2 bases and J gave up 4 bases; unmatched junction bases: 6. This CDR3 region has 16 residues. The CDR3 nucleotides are TGCGCCAGCAGCTTACCCCAGCGGGAGGGTTACAATGAGCAGTTCTTC. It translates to CASSLPQREGYNEQFF.

CDR3 region: CASSLTVGQGRLAGYTDTQYF. The CDR3 nucleotides are TGTGCCAGCAGCCTTACGGTCGGACAGGGAAGGCTAGCGGGGTACACAGATACGCAGTATTTT. The rearrangement links TRBV11-2 to TRBJ2-3, with a possible D match to TRBD2 (9 bases). V was pared by 5 bases and J by 2 bases, with 32 bases between. The CDR3 extends over 21 amino acids. Per the germline V gene, CDR1 is SGHAT and CDR2 is FQNNGV.

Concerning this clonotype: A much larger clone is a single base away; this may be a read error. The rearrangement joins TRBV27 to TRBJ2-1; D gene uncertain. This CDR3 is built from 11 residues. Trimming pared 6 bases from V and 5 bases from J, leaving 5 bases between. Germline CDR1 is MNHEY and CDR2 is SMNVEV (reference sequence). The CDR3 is CASRLNNEQFF. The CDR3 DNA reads TGTGCCAGCAGGTTAAACAATGAGCAGTTCTTC.

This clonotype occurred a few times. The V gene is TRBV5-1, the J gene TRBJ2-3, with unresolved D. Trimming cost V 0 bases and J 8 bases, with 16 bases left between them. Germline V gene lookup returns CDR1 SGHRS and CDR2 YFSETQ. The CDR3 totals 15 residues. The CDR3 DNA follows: TGCGCCAGCAGCTTGGAAGGGCCCCCAAGTGGTACGCAGTATTTT. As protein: CASSLEGPPSGTQYF. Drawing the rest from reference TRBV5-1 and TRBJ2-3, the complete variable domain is KAGVTQTPRYLIKTRGQQVTLSCSPISGHRSVSWYQQTPGQGLQFLFEYFSETQRNKGNFPGRFSGRQFSNSRSEMNVSTLELGDSALYLCASSLEGPPSGTQYFGPGTRLTVL.

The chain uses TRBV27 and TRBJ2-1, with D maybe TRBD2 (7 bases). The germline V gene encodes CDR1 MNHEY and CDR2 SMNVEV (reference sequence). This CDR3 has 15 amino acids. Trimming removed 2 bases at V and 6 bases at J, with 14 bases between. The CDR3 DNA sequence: TGTGCCAGCAGTTTAGGTGGGGGGGCGCTCAATGAGCAGTTCTTC. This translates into CASSLGGGALNEQFF.

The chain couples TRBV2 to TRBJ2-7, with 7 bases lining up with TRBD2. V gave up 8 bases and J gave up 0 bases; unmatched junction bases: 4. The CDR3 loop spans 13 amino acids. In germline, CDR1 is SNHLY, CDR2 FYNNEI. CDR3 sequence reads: CASLGGSSYEQYF. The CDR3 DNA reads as TGTGCCAGCCTCGGCGGGAGCTCCTACGAGCAGTACTTC.

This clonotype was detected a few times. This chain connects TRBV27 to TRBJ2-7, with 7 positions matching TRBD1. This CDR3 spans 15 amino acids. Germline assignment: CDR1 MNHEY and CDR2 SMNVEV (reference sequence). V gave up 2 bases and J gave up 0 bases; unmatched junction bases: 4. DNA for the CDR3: TGTGCCAGCAGTTTACGGACAGGTATCTCCTACGAGCAGTACTTC. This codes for CASSLRTGISYEQYF.

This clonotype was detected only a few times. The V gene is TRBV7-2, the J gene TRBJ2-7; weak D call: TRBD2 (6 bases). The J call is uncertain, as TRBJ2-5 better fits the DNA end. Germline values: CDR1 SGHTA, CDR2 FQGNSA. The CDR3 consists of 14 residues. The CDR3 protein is CASSSGTLGETQYF. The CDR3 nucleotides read TGTGCCAGCAGCTCCGGGACTTTGGGAGAGACCCAGTACTTC.

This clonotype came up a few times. CDR3 protein: CASSPRAETIYNEQFF. As DNA, the CDR3 is TGTGCCAGCAGCCCCCGAGCGGAGACGATCTACAATGAGCAGTTCTTC. This rearrangement joins TRBV7-2 to TRBJ2-1; possible D gene TRBD2, 5 bases. The CDR3 contains 16 residues. V lost 5 bases, J lost 3 bases, and 17 bases lay in between. Germline V gives CDR1 SGHTA, CDR2 FQGNSA.

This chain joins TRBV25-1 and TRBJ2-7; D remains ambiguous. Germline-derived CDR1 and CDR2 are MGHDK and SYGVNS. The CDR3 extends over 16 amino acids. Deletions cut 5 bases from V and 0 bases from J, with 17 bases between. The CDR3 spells CASSTRPLEDSYEQYF. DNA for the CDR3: TGTGCCAGCAGTACCCGGCCATTAGAGGACTCCTACGAGCAGTACTTC.

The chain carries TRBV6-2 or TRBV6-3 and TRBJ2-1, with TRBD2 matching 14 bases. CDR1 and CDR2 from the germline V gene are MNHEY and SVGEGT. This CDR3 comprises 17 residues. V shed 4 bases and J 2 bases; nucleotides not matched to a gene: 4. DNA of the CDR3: TGTGCCAGCAGTTTGACTAGCGGGAGGGATCCCTACAATGAGCAGTTCTTC. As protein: CASSLTSGRDPYNEQFF.

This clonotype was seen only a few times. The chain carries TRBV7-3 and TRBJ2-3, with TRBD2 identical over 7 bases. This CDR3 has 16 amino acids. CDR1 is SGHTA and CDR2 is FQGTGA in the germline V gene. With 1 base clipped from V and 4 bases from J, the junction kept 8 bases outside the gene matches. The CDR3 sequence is CASSLSLREKADTQYF. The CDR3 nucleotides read TGTGCCAGCAGCTTAAGCTTGCGGGAGAAGGCAGATACGCAGTATTTT.

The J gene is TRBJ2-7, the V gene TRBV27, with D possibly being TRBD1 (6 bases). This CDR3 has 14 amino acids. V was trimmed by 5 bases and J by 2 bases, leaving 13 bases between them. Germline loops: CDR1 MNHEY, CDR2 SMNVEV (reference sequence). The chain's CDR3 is CASSPGAPPYEQYF. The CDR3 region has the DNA TGTGCCAGCAGTCCAGGGGCACCGCCCTACGAGCAGTACTTC.

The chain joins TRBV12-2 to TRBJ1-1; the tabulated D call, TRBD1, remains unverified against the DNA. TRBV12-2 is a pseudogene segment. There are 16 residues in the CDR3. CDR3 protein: CASRDGTYHMNTEAFF. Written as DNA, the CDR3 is TGTGCAAGTCGCGACGGGACATATCACATGAACACTGAAGCTTTCTTT.

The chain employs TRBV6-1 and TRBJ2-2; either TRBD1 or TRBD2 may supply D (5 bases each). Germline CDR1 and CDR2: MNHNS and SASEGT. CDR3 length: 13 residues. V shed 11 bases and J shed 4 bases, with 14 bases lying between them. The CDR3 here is CAGNRGSTGELFF. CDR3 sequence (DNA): TGTGCCGGAAACCGGGGCAGCACCGGGGAGCTGTTTTTT.

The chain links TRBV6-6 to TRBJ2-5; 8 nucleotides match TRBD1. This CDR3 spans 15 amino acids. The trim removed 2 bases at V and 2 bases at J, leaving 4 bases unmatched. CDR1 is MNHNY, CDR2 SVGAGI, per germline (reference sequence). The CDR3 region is CASSYVDRGQETQYF. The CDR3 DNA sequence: TGTGCCAGCAGTTACGTCGACAGGGGTCAAGAGACCCAGTACTTC.

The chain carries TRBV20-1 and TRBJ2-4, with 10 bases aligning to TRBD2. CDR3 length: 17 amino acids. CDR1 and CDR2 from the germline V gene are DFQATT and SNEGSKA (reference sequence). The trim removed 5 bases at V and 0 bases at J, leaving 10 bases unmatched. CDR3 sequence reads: CSALTSGTVLAKNIQYF. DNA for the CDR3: TGCAGTGCTCTAACTAGCGGGACTGTTCTAGCCAAAAACATTCAGTACTTC.

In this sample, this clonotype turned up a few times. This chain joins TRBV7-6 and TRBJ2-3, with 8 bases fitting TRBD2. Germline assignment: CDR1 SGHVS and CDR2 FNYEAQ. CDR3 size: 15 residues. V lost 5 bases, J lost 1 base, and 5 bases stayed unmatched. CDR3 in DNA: TGTGCCAGCAGCACCCCGACTAGCGGCACAGATACGCAGTATTTT. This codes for CASSTPTSGTDTQYF.

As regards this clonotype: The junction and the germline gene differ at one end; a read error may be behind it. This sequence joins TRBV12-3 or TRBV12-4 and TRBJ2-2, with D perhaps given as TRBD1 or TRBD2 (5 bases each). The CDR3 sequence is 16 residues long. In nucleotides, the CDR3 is TGTACCAGCAGTTTAATTTGGGGGAGCGGCACCGGGGAGCTGTTTTTT. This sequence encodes CTSSLIWGSGTGELFF.

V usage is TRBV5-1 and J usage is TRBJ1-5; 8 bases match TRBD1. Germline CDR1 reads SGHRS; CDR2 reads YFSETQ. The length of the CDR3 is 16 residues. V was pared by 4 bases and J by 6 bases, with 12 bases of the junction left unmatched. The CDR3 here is CASSPGAQGEGQPQHF. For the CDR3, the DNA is TGCGCCAGCAGCCCGGGGGCACAGGGGGAGGGTCAGCCCCAGCATTTT.

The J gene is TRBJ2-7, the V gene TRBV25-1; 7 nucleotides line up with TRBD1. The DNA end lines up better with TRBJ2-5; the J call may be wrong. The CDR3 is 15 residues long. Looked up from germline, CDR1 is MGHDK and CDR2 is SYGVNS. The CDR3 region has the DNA TGTGCCAGCAGTGAATTAAGGGGGCGGTCTGAGACCCAGTACTTC. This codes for CASSELRGRSETQYF.

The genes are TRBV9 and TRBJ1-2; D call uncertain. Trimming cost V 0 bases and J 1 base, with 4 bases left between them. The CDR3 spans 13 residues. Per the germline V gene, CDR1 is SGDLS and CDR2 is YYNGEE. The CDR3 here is CASSVVVNYGYTF. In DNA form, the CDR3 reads TGTGCCAGCAGCGTAGTTGTTAACTATGGCTACACCTTC. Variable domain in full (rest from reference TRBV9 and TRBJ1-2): DSGVTQTPKHLITATGQRVTLRCSPRSGDLSVYWYQQSLDQGLQFLIQYYNGEERAKGNILERFSAQQFPDLHSELNLSSLELGDSALYFCASSVVVNYGYTFGSGTRLTVV.

CDR3 nucleotides: TGCAGTGCTAGAGAGGCGACTAGGGGATGGGATGAGCAGTTCTTC. It is translated as CSAREATRGWDEQFF. This chain links TRBV20-1 with TRBJ2-1; the D gene is possibly TRBD2 (6 bases). The germline V gene has CDR1 DFQATT and CDR2 SNEGSKA (reference sequence). This CDR3 is 15 amino acids long. Trimming took 0 bases from V and 8 from J, leaving 17 bases between them.

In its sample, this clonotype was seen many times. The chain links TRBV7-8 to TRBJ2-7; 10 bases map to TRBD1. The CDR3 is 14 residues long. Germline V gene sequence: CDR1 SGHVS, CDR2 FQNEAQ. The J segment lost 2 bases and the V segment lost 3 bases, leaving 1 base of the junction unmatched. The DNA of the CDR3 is TGTGCCAGCAGCTTGGACAGGGGGACCTACGAGCAGTACTTC. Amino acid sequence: CASSLDRGTYEQYF.